This TCR beta chain was found in a study of T cells in Graves' hyperthyroidism and ophthalmopathy. Regions amplified from RNA transcripts were the TCR beta CDR3 regions. HTBI primers were used for first-round RT-PCR of the TCR CDR3. TCRdb re-analysed the multiplex PCR reads in MiXCR, keeping a single row per CDR3 protein. The sample shows about 52,000 distinct CDR3 sequences, approximately 52% of them seen only once. V dropped 4 bases and J dropped 8 bases, with 3 bases sitting between them. CDR3 length equals 11 residues. Per the germline V gene, CDR1 is SNHLY and CDR2 is FYNNEI. Sequencing was done on a sample of blood. This sequence was found in a woman between 50 and 59 years old with Graves' ophthalmopathy. The chain couples TRBV2 to TRBJ1-6; D gene uncertain. For the CDR3, the DNA is TGTGCCAGCAGTGGGTATTCACCCCTCCACTTT. Translating it yields CASSGYSPLHF.